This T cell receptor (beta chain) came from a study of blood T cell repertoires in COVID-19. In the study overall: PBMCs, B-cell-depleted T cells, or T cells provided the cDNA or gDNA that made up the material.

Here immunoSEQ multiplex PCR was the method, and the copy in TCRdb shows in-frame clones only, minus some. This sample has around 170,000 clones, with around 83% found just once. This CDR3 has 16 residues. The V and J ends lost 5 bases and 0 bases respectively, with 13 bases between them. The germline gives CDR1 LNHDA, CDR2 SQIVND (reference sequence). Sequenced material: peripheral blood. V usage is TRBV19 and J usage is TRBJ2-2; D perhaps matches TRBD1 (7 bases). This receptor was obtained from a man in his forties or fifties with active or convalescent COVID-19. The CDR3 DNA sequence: TGTGCCAGTAGTCTCCAGGGGGGACCGAACACCGGGGAGCTGTTTTTT. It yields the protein CASSLQGGPNTGELFF.